Listed here are 24 T cell receptor beta chains from one sample, sequenced in a study of CD8 T cells in Susac syndrome. The RNA input was 0.5 to 1 ug, and it was reverse transcribed with random hexamers. TCRdb analysed the immunoSEQ multiplex PCR reads with MiXCR anew, one entry per CDR3 protein. This table holds about 140,000 distinct CDR3 sequences, over 90% found once. Sequencing used CD4+ T cells from PBMCs. The source of these receptors is a human donor with Susac syndrome.

The chain uses TRBV30 and TRBJ1-3; unclear D gene. V was cut by 3 bases and J by 8 bases, with 8 bases left in between. The CDR3 consists of 11 residues. The germline gives CDR1 GTSNPN, CDR2 SVGIG (reference sequence). The CDR3 sequence is CAWSQVDTIYF. The CDR3 DNA sequence: TGTGCCTGGAGCCAGGTGGACACCATATATTTT.

This clonotype was detected once. The rearrangement uses TRBV20-1 and TRBJ1-2, with D tentatively TRBD1 (6 bases). V was clipped by 3 bases and J by 6 bases, with 11 bases between them. The CDR3 contains 12 residues. Germline V CDR1 and CDR2: DFQATT, SNEGSKA (reference sequence). DNA for the CDR3: TGCAGTGCTAGCAGGGGTGTAGATGGCTACACCTTC. It encodes CSASRGVDGYTF.

The V call is TRBV7-9, the J call TRBJ2-2, with D tentatively TRBD1 (6 bases). Per germline, CDR1 SEHNR and CDR2 FQNEAQ (reference sequence). This CDR3 contains 13 residues. V was shortened by 6 bases and J by 6 bases, with 11 bases between the two germline ends. Here the CDR3 reads CASSSQGPGELFF. DNA of the CDR3: TGTGCCAGCAGTTCACAGGGTCCCGGGGAGCTGTTTTTT.

This rearrangement joins TRBV19 to TRBJ1-2; 10 positions agree with TRBD1. After removal of 7 bases from V and 4 bases from J, the junction contained 6 bases not matched to a gene. The CDR3 has 14 amino acids. Germline V gene sequence: CDR1 LNHDA, CDR2 SQIVND (reference sequence). The CDR3 is CASIGTGEFYGYTF. The CDR3 DNA is TGTGCCAGTATTGGGACAGGGGAGTTCTATGGCTACACCTTC. The entire variable domain, with the rest obtained from reference TRBV19 and TRBJ1-2, is as follows: DGGITQSPKYLFRKEGQNVTLSCEQNLNHDAMYWYRQDPGQGLRLIYYSQIVNDFQKGDIAEGYSVSREKKESFPLTVTSAQKNPTAFYLCASIGTGEFYGYTFGSGTRLTVV.

The chain joins TRBV5-4 to TRBJ1-1, with TRBD1 matching 10 bases. There are 15 residues in the CDR3. The germline V gene encodes CDR1 SGHNT and CDR2 YYREEE (reference sequence). The ends lost 4 bases at V and 9 bases at J; junction bases unmatched: 12. The CDR3 bases are TGTGCCAGCAGCCTACCGGGGACAGGGGCCGTGCAAGCTTTCTTT. This encodes CASSLPGTGAVQAFF.

The chain recombines TRBV7-9 with TRBJ2-7; 8 nucleotides align to TRBD2. V shed 5 bases, J shed 2 bases, and the junction held 5 bases outside the gene matches. CDR3 length: 14 residues. Germline V gene data show CDR1 as SEHNR and CDR2 as FQNEAQ (reference sequence). This CDR3 is CASSTPAGAYEQYF. In nucleotides, the CDR3 is TGTGCCAGCAGCACTCCAGCGGGGGCCTACGAGCAGTACTTC.

CDR3 amino acids: CASSLVTVMNTEAFF. The CDR3 DNA reads TGTGCCAGCAGCTTAGTGACAGTCATGAACACTGAAGCTTTCTTT. This chain joins TRBV5-6 and TRBJ1-1; weak D call: TRBD1 (5 bases). V gave up 2 bases and J gave up 0 bases, with 11 bases separating them. The germline V gene encodes CDR1 SGHDT and CDR2 YYEEEE. The CDR3 has 15 residues.

This clonotype was observed a handful of times. The chain carries TRBV2 and TRBJ2-7; no clear D gene. The V end was cut by 2 bases, the J end by 3 bases, with 2 bases between. Germline V gives CDR1 SNHLY, CDR2 FYNNEI. The CDR3 sequence is 11 residues long. In nucleotides, the CDR3 is TGTGCCAGCAGTGAACACTACGAGCAGTACTTC. It translates to CASSEHYEQYF.

This sequence joins TRBV3-1 and TRBJ1-2; D may be TRBD1 (5 bases). This CDR3 has 16 residues. Trimming took off 1 base at V and 4 bases at J, with 16 bases between the two ends. The germline CDR1 and CDR2 sequences are LGHDT and YNNKEL (reference sequence). CDR3 coding DNA: TGTGCCAGCAGCCAAGGGGCTAGTGTGGGGGGCTATGGCTACACCTTC. Translation gives CASSQGASVGGYGYTF. Full variable domain (outside the CDR3, taken from reference TRBV3-1 and TRBJ1-2): DTAVSQTPKYLVTQMGNDKSIKCEQNLGHDTMYWYKQDSKKFLKIMFSYNNKELIINETVPNRFSPKSPDKAHLNLHINSLELGDSAVYFCASSQGASVGGYGYTFGSGTRLTVV.

This clonotype appeared a single time. The rearrangement links TRBV2 to TRBJ2-1; a weak D match, TRBD2 (6 bases). The CDR3 sequence is 11 residues long. Germline loops: CDR1 SNHLY, CDR2 FYNNEI. The V gene lost 11 bases and the J gene lost 7 bases, with 12 bases spanning the gap. The CDR3 coding sequence is TGTGCCGGAGGGGATTTGAATGAGCAGTTCTTC. Its translation is CAGGDLNEQFF.

The chain uses TRBV28 and TRBJ2-1; possibly TRBD1 or TRBD2 for D (5 bases each). V was trimmed by 5 bases and J by 12 bases, leaving 11 bases between them. The CDR3 runs 11 residues. Germline V gene sequence: CDR1 MDHEN, CDR2 SYDVKM. The CDR3 nucleotides are TGTGCCAGCAGTCTCCGGGACCTGCAGTTCTTC. It is translated as CASSLRDLQFF. Using reference TRBV28 and TRBJ2-1 for the parts outside the CDR3, the full variable domain is DVKVTQSSRYLVKRTGEKVFLECVQDMDHENMFWYRQDPGLGLRLIYFSYDVKMKEKGDIPEGYSVSREKKERFSLILESASTNQTSMYLCASSLRDLQFFGPGTRLTVL.

The chain couples TRBV9 to TRBJ2-2, with D perhaps TRBD2 (6 bases). The V gene's germline CDR1 is SGDLS and CDR2 YYNGEE. V was shortened by 6 bases and J by 5 bases, with 14 bases between the two germline ends. The CDR3 spans 14 residues. CDR3 coding DNA: TGTGCCAGCATGAGTAGCGGCGAAACCGGGGAGCTGTTTTTT. This encodes CASMSSGETGELFF.

The chain has TRBV12-3 or TRBV12-4 and TRBJ1-4, with D hard to call. This CDR3 comprises 14 residues. V was clipped by 4 bases and J by 8 bases, with 14 bases between them. DNA for the CDR3: TGTGCCAGCAGTTGGAGAGGGATGGGAGAAAAACTGTTTTTT. Translated: CASSWRGMGEKLFF.

This clonotype was detected only once. This sequence joins TRBV4-2 and TRBJ1-5; the D gene is possibly TRBD1 (5 bases). Trimming removed 3 bases at V and 9 bases at J, with 15 bases between. The CDR3 extends over 14 amino acids. CDR1 is LGHNA and CDR2 is YNFKEQ in the germline V gene. Here the CDR3 reads CASSQTAWGGPQHF. Written as DNA, the CDR3 is TGTGCCAGCAGCCAGACAGCGTGGGGGGGGCCCCAGCATTTT.

V and J are TRBV10-2 and TRBJ1-1, with D tentatively TRBD1 (5 bases). This CDR3 region has 15 residues. Germline values: CDR1 WSHSY, CDR2 SAAADI. Trimming removed 7 bases at V and 11 bases at J, with 26 bases between. The CDR3 reads CASKRGAGGSESAFF. The CDR3 DNA is TGCGCCAGCAAGAGAGGTGCCGGGGGGTCTGAATCGGCTTTCTTT.

DNA of the CDR3: TGTGCCTGGAGGGAGGACAGCTTCGAGACCCAGTACTTC. Its protein is CAWREDSFETQYF. This chain links TRBV30 with TRBJ2-5, with D tentatively TRBD1 (6 bases). The CDR3 extends over 13 amino acids. CDR1 and CDR2 (germline): GTSNPN, SVGIG (reference sequence). Between the trimmed V and J ends, which lost 3 bases and 5 bases, there was a span of 13 bases. The variable domain in full, completed from reference TRBV30 and TRBJ2-5, reads SQTIHQWPATLVQPVGSPLSLECTVEGTSNPNLYWYRQAAGRGLQLLFYSVGIGQISSEVPQNLSASRPQDRQFILSSKKLLLSDSGFYLCAWREDSFETQYFGPGTRLLVL.

The V and J genes are TRBV7-9 and TRBJ2-7; possible D gene TRBD2, 6 bases. The CDR3 sequence is 14 residues long. V gave up 6 bases and J gave up 2 bases, with 14 bases separating them. Germline CDR1 and CDR2: SEHNR and FQNEAQ (reference sequence). The CDR3 bases are TGTGCCAGCAGTCCGGGCGGGGCGACCTACGAGCAGTACTTC. As protein: CASSPGGATYEQYF.

This clonotype was counted a single time. J is TRBJ2-3 and V is TRBV7-9, with 12 bases identical to TRBD2. The V and J ends lost 5 bases and 5 bases, in that order; junction bases with no gene match: 8. The CDR3 covers 16 residues. Germline loops: CDR1 SEHNR, CDR2 FQNEAQ (reference sequence). CDR3 sequence: CASSGRLAGVGDTQYF. CDR3 coding DNA: TGTGCCAGCAGCGGCCGACTAGCGGGAGTAGGAGATACGCAGTATTTT.

This sequence joins TRBV12-3 or TRBV12-4 and TRBJ2-1; D is unclear. The CDR3 extends over 12 amino acids. The ends were cut back, 4 bases at V and 12 bases at J, with 13 bases in the middle. CDR3 nucleotide sequence: TGTGCCAGCAGTTCGGGTAGTCAGACGCAGTTCTTC. This gives the protein CASSSGSQTQFF.

The J gene is TRBJ2-5, the V gene TRBV3-1; 11 positions match TRBD2. Germline loops: CDR1 LGHDT, CDR2 YNNKEL (reference sequence). The V and J ends lost 0 bases and 4 bases, in that order; junction bases with no gene match: 7. This CDR3 has 17 residues. The CDR3 loop reads CASSQDTLGLAGETQYF. In nucleotides, the CDR3 is TGTGCCAGCAGCCAAGATACCCTAGGACTAGCGGGAGAGACCCAGTACTTC.

The J gene is TRBJ1-2, the V gene TRBV4-2; D is perhaps TRBD1 (5 bases). With 4 bases removed from V and 3 bases from J, the gap between germline ends came to 15 bases. From germline, CDR1 is LGHNA and CDR2 YNFKEQ. The CDR3 is 15 residues long. The CDR3 loop is CASSPAKGTDYGYTF. CDR3 bases: TGTGCCAGCAGCCCAGCAAAAGGGACGGACTATGGCTACACCTTC.

The V gene is TRBV2, the J gene TRBJ2-7, with unresolved D. The CDR3 loop spans 14 amino acids. The V and J ends lost 6 bases and 0 bases respectively, with 12 bases between them. Germline V CDR1 and CDR2: SNHLY, FYNNEI. CDR3 sequence (DNA): TGTGCCAGCAGAAAGGACGGAATCTCCTACGAGCAGTACTTC. Residues: CASRKDGISYEQYF. Full variable domain (outside the CDR3, taken from reference TRBV2 and TRBJ2-7): EPEVTQTPSHQVTQMGQEVILRCVPISNHLYFYWYRQILGQKVEFLVSFYNNEISEKSEIFDDQFSVERPDGSNFTLKIRSTKLEDSAMYFCASRKDGISYEQYFGPGTRLTVT.

The chain combines TRBV12-3 or TRBV12-4 with TRBJ1-4, with D uncertain. This CDR3 has 13 amino acids. The ends were cut back, 6 bases at V and 3 bases at J, with 8 bases in the middle. Written as DNA, the CDR3 is TGTGCCAGCAGCTCCGGCGCTAATGAAAAACTGTTTTTT. Amino acids: CASSSGANEKLFF.

The chain recombines TRBV5-1 with TRBJ1-1; D possibly corresponds to TRBD1 (5 bases). V was pared by 3 bases and J by 1 base, with 10 bases between. Germline CDR1 and CDR2: SGHRS and YFSETQ. This CDR3 is 14 amino acids long. CDR3 coding DNA: TGCGCCAGCAGCTCTCGACAGACGAACACTGAAGCTTTCTTT. This sequence encodes CASSSRQTNTEAFF.